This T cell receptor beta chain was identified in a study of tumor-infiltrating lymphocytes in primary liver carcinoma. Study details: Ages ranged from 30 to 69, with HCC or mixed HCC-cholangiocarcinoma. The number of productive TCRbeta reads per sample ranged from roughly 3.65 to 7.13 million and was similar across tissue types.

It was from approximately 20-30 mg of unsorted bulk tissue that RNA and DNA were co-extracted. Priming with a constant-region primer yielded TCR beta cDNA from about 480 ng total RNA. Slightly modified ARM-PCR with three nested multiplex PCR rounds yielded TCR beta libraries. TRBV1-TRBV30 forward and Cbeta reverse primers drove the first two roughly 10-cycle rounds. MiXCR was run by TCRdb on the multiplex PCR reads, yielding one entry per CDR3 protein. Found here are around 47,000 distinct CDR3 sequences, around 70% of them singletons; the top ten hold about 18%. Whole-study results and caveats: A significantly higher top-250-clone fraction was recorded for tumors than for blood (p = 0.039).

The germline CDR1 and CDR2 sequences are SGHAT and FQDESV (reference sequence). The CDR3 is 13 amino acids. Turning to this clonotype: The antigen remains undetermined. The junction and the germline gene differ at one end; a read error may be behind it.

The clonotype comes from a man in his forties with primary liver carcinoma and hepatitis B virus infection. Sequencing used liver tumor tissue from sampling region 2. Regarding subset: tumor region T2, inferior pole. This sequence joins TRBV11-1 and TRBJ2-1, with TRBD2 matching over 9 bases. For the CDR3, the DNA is TGTGACAGCAGCGCGGGAGGGCCGAATGAGCAGTTCTTC. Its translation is CDSSAGGPNEQFF.